The T cell receptor beta chain described here comes from a study of blood T cell repertoires in COVID-19. The table came from immunoSEQ multiplex PCR; TCRdb's copy has only in-frame clones and leaves some out. The sample has 95,000 to 150,000 clones, roughly 85% seen once; the top ten hold approximately 4.2%. Trimming stripped 0 bases from V and 2 bases from J, with 14 bases between. The CDR3 is 17 residues long. The germline gives CDR1 SGHVS, CDR2 FQNEAQ. The V gene is TRBV7-8, the J gene TRBJ1-3, with D perhaps matching TRBD1 (5 bases). Sequences were obtained from peripheral blood. The clonotype comes from a man aged 35-49 years with acute or convalescent COVID-19. The CDR3 DNA reads as TGTGCCAGCAGCTTAGCGGGCCAGGGAATCACTGGAAACACCATATATTTT. Translating gives CASSLAGQGITGNTIYF.